The 28 T cell receptor beta chains below come from one sample, sequenced in a study of T cell responses to AZD1222 COVID-19 vaccine. Method: immunoSEQ multiplex PCR; TCRdb's copy keeps in-frame clones and lacks some. The table has some 140,000 clones, approximately 86% seen once. Sequenced here: peripheral blood, sampled 28 days after the second AZD1222 dose. The receptors originated from an adult who received the AZD1222 COVID-19 vaccine.

The V gene is TRBV2, the J gene TRBJ1-2, with 7 positions matching TRBD1. CDR3 size: 11 residues. V shed 6 bases, J shed 6 bases, and the junction held 1 base outside the gene matches. Germline V lookup: CDR1 SNHLY, CDR2 FYNNEI. The CDR3 is CASRGGDGYTF. The CDR3 nucleotides read TGTGCCAGCAGAGGGGGCGATGGCTACACCTTC.

The V call is TRBV7-2, the J call TRBJ2-5; 8 nucleotides line up with TRBD1. The CDR3 extends over 14 amino acids. V gave up 3 bases and J gave up 3 bases; unmatched junction bases: 3. Germline V lookup: CDR1 SGHTA, CDR2 FQGNSA. CDR3 loop: CASSFPDREETQYF. In nucleotides, the CDR3 is TGTGCCAGCAGCTTCCCGGACAGGGAAGAGACCCAGTACTTC.

The V and J genes are TRBV7-2 and TRBJ1-2, with D hard to call. V dropped 4 bases and J dropped 8 bases, with 17 bases sitting between them. CDR3 size: 14 residues. The germline CDR1 and CDR2 sequences are SGHTA and FQGNSA. The CDR3 bases are TGTGCCAGCAGCTGGACTGCACCCCCGGACGGCTACACCTTC. This encodes CASSWTAPPDGYTF.

The chain couples TRBV4-1 to TRBJ1-5; no firm D call. The V gene lost 0 bases and the J gene lost 11 bases, with 17 bases spanning the gap. This CDR3 region has 15 residues. Germline V gene lookup returns CDR1 MGHRA and CDR2 YSYEKL. CDR3 nucleotide sequence: TGCGCCAGCAGCCAAGATAGGCTTAAGCCATTGGCCCAGCATTTT. This gives the protein CASSQDRLKPLAQHF.

This clone was counted a single time. This rearrangement joins TRBV3-1 (or the pseudogene TRBV3-2) to TRBJ2-1; 8 bases fit TRBD1. The CDR3 has 14 amino acids. Germline CDR1 is LGHDT and CDR2 is YNNKEL (reference sequence). V shed 4 bases, J shed 7 bases, and the junction held 6 bases outside the gene matches. The CDR3 nucleotides are TGTGCCAGCAGCCGACTCAGGGGGCGAAATGAGCAGTTCTTC. It encodes CASSRLRGRNEQFF.

J is TRBJ1-2 and V is TRBV6-5; TRBD1 aligns across 7 bases. With 6 bases clipped from V and 4 bases from J, the junction kept 5 bases outside the gene matches. CDR3 length equals 13 residues. Looked up from germline, CDR1 is MNHEY and CDR2 is SVGAGI. The CDR3 DNA sequence: TGTGCCAGCAGCCCCGGACAGGCCTATGGCTACACCTTC. Its protein is CASSPGQAYGYTF.

The chain employs TRBV28 and TRBJ2-1; 9 bases are a match to TRBD2. J gave up 10 bases and V 7 bases, and 14 bases lay outside the gene matches. The germline gives CDR1 MDHEN, CDR2 SYDVKM. The CDR3 totals 15 residues. This chain's CDR3 is CASTLLAGLASEQFF. The CDR3 bases are TGTGCCAGCACCCTTCTCGCGGGACTAGCATCCGAGCAGTTCTTC.

The V gene is TRBV29-1, the J gene TRBJ1-1; D gene unclear. The CDR3 extends over 10 amino acids. Germline lookup yields CDR1 SQVTM and CDR2 ANQGSEA. The V end was cut by 7 bases, the J end by 0 bases, with 3 bases between. CDR3 in amino acids: CSGLNTEAFF. The CDR3 region has the DNA TGCAGCGGGCTGAACACTGAAGCTTTCTTT. Variable domain in full (rest from reference TRBV29-1 and TRBJ1-1): SAVISQKPSRDICQRGTSLTIQCQVDSQVTMMFWYRQQPGQSLTLIATANQGSEATYESGFVIDKFPISRPNLTFSTLTVSNMSPEDSSIYLCSGLNTEAFFGQGTRLTVV.

The V gene is TRBV6-5, the J gene TRBJ1-5; 8 bases are a match to TRBD1. V was pared by 7 bases and J by 1 base, with 6 bases of the junction left unmatched. Germline V CDR1 and CDR2: MNHEY, SVGAGI. The CDR3 totals 15 residues. CDR3 nucleotides: TGTGCCAGCACGACGCAGGGGGCCAGCAATCAGCCCCAGCATTTT. Translating gives CASTTQGASNQPQHF.

J is TRBJ1-2 and V is TRBV6-5; D is unclear. The CDR3 extends over 14 amino acids. Trimming took 7 bases from V and 6 from J, leaving 18 bases between them. Germline V gene data show CDR1 as MNHEY and CDR2 as SVGAGI. The CDR3 DNA reads as TGTGCCAGCACCGCCTTGGGTGGGGAGGATGGCTACACCTTC. This translates into CASTALGGEDGYTF.

This chain joins TRBV6-5 and TRBJ2-7; TRBD1 matches at 10 bases. V trimming: 2 bases; J trimming: 3 bases; junction bases outside the gene matches: 1. The CDR3 has 14 residues. Germline V gene sequence: CDR1 MNHEY, CDR2 SVGAGI. CDR3 DNA: TGTGCCAGCAGTTACGGGACAGGGGTCTACGAGCAGTACTTC. It yields the protein CASSYGTGVYEQYF.

V gene TRBV7-9 combines with J gene TRBJ2-3, with D possibly matching TRBD2 (5 bases). This CDR3 is built from 13 residues. Germline CDR1 and CDR2: SEHNR and FQNEAQ (reference sequence). Trimming removed 3 bases from V and 1 base from J, with 5 bases in between. The CDR3, as DNA: TGTGCCAGCAGCTTTAGCGGCACAGATACGCAGTATTTT. Protein product: CASSFSGTDTQYF.

The rearrangement joins TRBV19 to TRBJ2-1; 11 nucleotides line up with TRBD2. With 1 base clipped from V and 5 bases from J, the junction kept 1 base outside the gene matches. Germline assignment: CDR1 LNHDA and CDR2 SQIVND (reference sequence). The CDR3 loop spans 15 amino acids. CDR3 in amino acids: CASSIVSGGDNEQFF. CDR3 coding DNA: TGTGCCAGTAGTATAGTTAGCGGGGGGGACAATGAGCAGTTCTTC. Complete variable domain (other parts from reference TRBV19 and TRBJ2-1): DGGITQSPKYLFRKEGQNVTLSCEQNLNHDAMYWYRQDPGQGLRLIYYSQIVNDFQKGDIAEGYSVSREKKESFPLTVTSAQKNPTAFYLCASSIVSGGDNEQFFGPGTRLTVL.

V and J are TRBV5-1 and TRBJ1-4, with 9 bases identical to TRBD1. V lost 4 bases, J lost 0 bases, and 4 bases stayed unmatched. CDR1 is SGHRS and CDR2 is YFSETQ in the germline V gene. This CDR3 region has 16 residues. The CDR3 sequence is CASSPDRGTTNEKLFF. The CDR3 DNA is TGCGCCAGCAGCCCCGACAGGGGGACAACTAATGAAAAACTGTTTTTT.

This clone was recorded once. The genes are TRBV6-5 and TRBJ2-7; 8 bases match TRBD2. V was pared by 7 bases and J by 0 bases, with 8 bases of the junction left unmatched. The CDR3 totals 15 residues. Per germline, CDR1 MNHEY and CDR2 SVGAGI. CDR3 in DNA: TGTGCCAGCACAACTGGGCGGGGGGCCTCCTACGAGCAGTACTTC. This sequence encodes CASTTGRGASYEQYF.

This clone was observed a single time. This chain connects TRBV10-3 to TRBJ1-2; 7 bases fit TRBD1. The germline V gene encodes CDR1 ENHRY and CDR2 SYGVKD. This CDR3 contains 13 residues. The junction had 11 bases not matched to a gene; V was cut back by 10 bases and J by 6 bases. The chain's CDR3 is CATSRDSADGYTF. DNA for the CDR3: TGTGCCACCTCCCGGGACAGCGCAGATGGCTACACCTTC.

This clone was counted between two and nine times. The chain is built from TRBV11-2 and TRBJ1-1; perhaps TRBD1 as D (5 bases). Germline V gene lookup returns CDR1 SGHAT and CDR2 FQNNGV. Deletions cut 3 bases from V and 1 base from J, with 15 bases between. There are 16 residues in the CDR3. Here the CDR3 reads CASSFTWDLPNTEAFF. The DNA of the CDR3 is TGTGCCAGCAGCTTTACGTGGGACTTACCGAACACTGAAGCTTTCTTT. The entire variable domain, with the rest obtained from reference TRBV11-2 and TRBJ1-1, is as follows: EAGVAQSPRYKIIEKRQSVAFWCNPISGHATLYWYQQILGQGPKLLIQFQNNGVVDDSQLPKDRFSAERLKGVDSTLKIQPAKLEDSAVYLCASSFTWDLPNTEAFFGQGTRLTVV.

The chain combines TRBV28 with TRBJ2-1; 9 bases align to TRBD1. The germline CDR1 and CDR2 sequences are MDHEN and SYDVKM. The CDR3 extends over 14 amino acids. Losses at the gene ends were 7 bases for V and 6 bases for J; bases not matched to a gene: 7. The CDR3 nucleotides read TGTGCCAGCACCCTCGGACAGGGGCCCAATGAGCAGTTCTTC. Protein sequence: CASTLGQGPNEQFF.

V gene TRBV9 combines with J gene TRBJ1-2; perhaps TRBD1 as D (5 bases). CDR3 length: 14 amino acids. V dropped 8 bases and J dropped 2 bases, with 16 bases sitting between them. Germline assignment: CDR1 SGDLS and CDR2 YYNGEE. CDR3 amino acids: CASAPRQINYGYTF. The CDR3 bases are TGTGCCAGTGCCCCTAGACAGATCAACTATGGCTACACCTTC.

The chain uses TRBV5-4 and TRBJ1-1, with TRBD1 matching over 7 bases. The CDR3 length is 13 residues. The germline gives CDR1 SGHNT, CDR2 YYREEE (reference sequence). With 6 bases clipped from V and 5 bases from J, the junction kept 7 bases outside the gene matches. CDR3 nucleotide sequence: TGTGCCAGCATCAACAGGGGTCGTACTGAAGCTTTCTTT. Its translation: CASINRGRTEAFF.

The chain joins TRBV18 to TRBJ2-2; D perhaps matches TRBD2 (6 bases). The germline V gene has CDR1 KGHSH and CDR2 LQKENI. CDR3 length: 16 residues. V shed 3 bases and J shed 0 bases, with 11 bases lying between them. The CDR3 region has the DNA TGTGCCAGCTCACCGTACGGGAGCGCGAACACCGGGGAGCTGTTTTTT. This codes for CASSPYGSANTGELFF. Complete variable domain (other parts from reference TRBV18 and TRBJ2-2): NAGVMQNPRHLVRRRGQEARLRCSPMKGHSHVYWYRQLPEEGLKFMVYLQKENIIDESGMPKERFSAEFPKEGPSILRIQQVVRGDSAAYFCASSPYGSANTGELFFGEGSRLTVL.

The rearrangement links TRBV6-5 to TRBJ1-2, with D possibly matching TRBD1 (6 bases). The CDR3 is made up of 13 amino acids. V dropped 6 bases and J dropped 1 base, with 9 bases sitting between them. Germline loops: CDR1 MNHEY, CDR2 SVGAGI. CDR3 residues: CASSRRGNYGYTF. The CDR3 nucleotides read TGTGCCAGCAGCCGCAGGGGTAACTATGGCTACACCTTC.

The rearrangement uses TRBV7-9 and TRBJ1-5; tentatively, D is TRBD1 (5 bases). Germline-derived CDR1 and CDR2 are SEHNR and FQNEAQ (reference sequence). The CDR3 sequence is 13 residues long. V shed 6 bases and J shed 5 bases, with 11 bases lying between them. The CDR3 sequence is CASRGEGHQPQHF. CDR3 DNA: TGTGCCAGCAGGGGCGAGGGGCATCAGCCCCAGCATTTT.

This chain links TRBV5-4 with TRBJ2-5; 8 positions agree with TRBD2. The CDR3 runs to 15 residues. Germline CDR1 is SGHNT and CDR2 is YYREEE (reference sequence). Trimming at V came to 4 bases and at J to 5 bases, leaving 10 bases not matched to a gene. The DNA for the CDR3 is TGTGCCAGCAGCCGCGGGGGGCAAGGTGCCGAGACCCAGTACTTC. Its translation: CASSRGGQGAETQYF.

This chain joins TRBV6-5 and TRBJ2-7; 10 nucleotides line up with TRBD2. CDR3 size: 15 residues. J gave up 3 bases and V 6 bases, and 8 bases lay outside the gene matches. Germline V gene lookup returns CDR1 MNHEY and CDR2 SVGAGI. The CDR3 region has the DNA TGTGCCAGCAGACCCGGACTAGCGGAACTCTACGAGCAGTACTTC. Protein sequence: CASRPGLAELYEQYF.

This chain joins TRBV3-1 (or the pseudogene TRBV3-2) and TRBJ2-3; 7 bases fit TRBD1. In germline, CDR1 is LGHDT, CDR2 YNNKEL (reference sequence). The CDR3 length is 16 residues. Trimming took 4 bases from V and 4 from J; bases not matched to a gene: 11. The CDR3, as DNA: TGTGCCAGCAGCCCCCTCGAGGGGGCATTATCAGATACGCAGTATTTT. Its protein product is CASSPLEGALSDTQYF.

This clone appeared a single time. The chain links TRBV18 to TRBJ2-1; no reliable D call. Looked up from germline, CDR1 is KGHSH and CDR2 is LQKENI. The CDR3 has 11 residues. Trimming removed 2 bases at V and 10 bases at J, with 6 bases between. In nucleotides, the CDR3 is TGTGCCAGCTCACCAGCACGAGAGCAGTTCTTC. Translating gives CASSPAREQFF.

The V gene is TRBV14, the J gene TRBJ1-1, with 8 positions matching TRBD1. After removal of 3 bases from V and 4 bases from J, the junction contained 10 bases not matched to a gene. The V gene's germline CDR1 is SGHDN and CDR2 FVKESK. CDR3 length: 16 residues. CDR3 residues: CASSQIELDRATEAFF. In DNA, the CDR3 is TGTGCCAGCAGCCAGATTGAACTGGACAGGGCCACTGAAGCTTTCTTT.